Presented here are 17 T cell receptor beta chains from one specimen sequenced in a study of T cells in Graves' hyperthyroidism and ophthalmopathy. Amplification of TCR beta CDR3 regions used RNA as the template. A first-round RT-PCR of the TCR CDR3 used the HTBI primer set. TCRdb redid the calling of the multiplex PCR reads with MiXCR, one entry per CDR3 protein. The sample has 550,000 to 600,000 distinct CDR3 sequences, 16% seen once. Sample: blood. The receptor source for this set is a woman in her late teens or twenties with Graves' hyperthyroidism.

This clonotype was observed a few times. The J gene is TRBJ2-2, the V gene TRBV6-2 or TRBV6-3; D gene unclear. The CDR3 spans 13 residues. Germline V CDR1 and CDR2: MNHEY, SVGEGT. V lost 2 bases and J lost 6, with 7 bases in between. CDR3 sequence reads: CASSYHGAGELFF. The CDR3 nucleotides read TGTGCCAGCAGTTACCATGGAGCCGGGGAGCTGTTTTTT.

The genes are TRBV5-4 and TRBJ2-3, with D tentatively TRBD1 or TRBD2 (5 bases each). This CDR3 is built from 15 residues. Germline loops: CDR1 SGHNT, CDR2 YYREEE (reference sequence). V gave up 0 bases and J gave up 1 base, with 9 bases separating them. The CDR3 reads CASSLGGIRTDTQYF. As DNA, the CDR3 is TGTGCCAGCAGCTTGGGGGGGATACGCACAGATACGCAGTATTTT.

This clonotype was recorded at least ten times. The rearrangement joins TRBV30 to TRBJ1-1; 11 bases map to TRBD1. Trimming at V came to 3 bases and at J to 5 bases, leaving 5 bases not matched to a gene. Germline CDR1 and CDR2: GTSNPN and SVGIG (reference sequence). There are 14 residues in the CDR3. CDR3 DNA: TGTGCCTGGAGCTGGACAGGGGGCCGAACTGAAGCTTTCTTT. This gives the protein CAWSWTGGRTEAFF.

This clonotype was counted ten times or more. The chain has TRBV11-2 and TRBJ2-1; 13 bases map to TRBD2. This CDR3 contains 15 residues. V was clipped by 5 bases and J by 9 bases; unmatched bases: 7. Germline loops: CDR1 SGHAT, CDR2 FQNNGV. This CDR3 reads CASSLGLAGAAEQFF. The DNA of the CDR3 is TGTGCCAGCAGCCTTGGACTAGCGGGAGCGGCTGAGCAGTTCTTC.

The chain combines TRBV19 with TRBJ1-5; 10 bases fit TRBD1. The V and J ends lost 4 bases and 0 bases, in that order; junction bases with no gene match: 9. Germline CDR1 reads LNHDA; CDR2 reads SQIVND (reference sequence). This CDR3 is built from 18 residues. The CDR3 DNA is TGTGCCAGTAGTAAACTGACAGGGGGCCAATATAGCAATCAGCCCCAGCATTTT. Translating it yields CASSKLTGGQYSNQPQHF.

A word on this clonotype: One junction end disagrees with the germline gene, perhaps due to a read error. This rearrangement joins TRBV29-1 to TRBJ2-1; D ambiguous. This CDR3 region has 13 residues. From germline, CDR1 is SQVTM and CDR2 ANQGSEA. The CDR3 protein is CGVDRAGLNEQFF. The CDR3 DNA follows: TGCGGCGTTGATAGGGCCGGCCTCAATGAGCAGTTCTTC.

The genes are TRBV6-5 and TRBJ1-6; 8 bases line up with TRBD1. The CDR3 spans 15 residues. V lost 0 bases to trimming and J lost 7 bases; unmatched junction nucleotides: 2. Looked up from germline, CDR1 is MNHEY and CDR2 is SVGAGI. CDR3 sequence: CASSYSGQDNSPLHF. The CDR3 DNA reads as TGTGCCAGCAGTTACTCGGGACAGGACAATTCACCCCTCCACTTT.

The J gene is TRBJ2-1, the V gene TRBV9; the D gene is possibly TRBD2 (5 bases). Germline CDR1 reads SGDLS; CDR2 reads YYNGEE. Trimming removed 3 bases from V and 4 bases from J, with 14 bases in between. The length of the CDR3 is 15 residues. The CDR3: CASSAREIGYNEQFF. In DNA, the CDR3 is TGTGCCAGCAGCGCTAGGGAGATCGGGTACAATGAGCAGTTCTTC.

The chain has TRBV2 and TRBJ2-1, with 9 bases matching TRBD2. CDR1 and CDR2 from the germline V gene are SNHLY and FYNNEI. The length of the CDR3 is 13 residues. Trimming removed 10 bases from V and 6 bases from J; junction bases left unmatched: 7. The CDR3 DNA sequence: TGTGCCACTGCTAGCGGGAAGCTCAATGAGCAGTTCTTC. It encodes CATASGKLNEQFF.

This clonotype came up many times. The gene calls are TRBV7-2 and TRBJ1-2; weak D call: TRBD1 (5 bases). CDR3 length: 14 amino acids. With 5 bases removed from V and 8 bases from J, the gap between germline ends came to 18 bases. CDR1 and CDR2 from the germline V gene are SGHTA and FQGNSA. The CDR3 nucleotides read TGTGCCAGCAGCCTCCGGGACGGAGGGGAGGGCTACACCTTC. Protein: CASSLRDGGEGYTF.

The table lists this clonotype with a few counts. The V call is TRBV24-1, the J call TRBJ2-2; 7 bases are a match to TRBD1. Germline assignment: CDR1 KGHDR and CDR2 SFDVKD. The J segment lost 0 bases and the V segment lost 4 bases, leaving 10 bases of the junction unmatched. The CDR3 is made up of 18 amino acids. The CDR3 DNA is TGTGCCACCAGTGACCCCCCCGGGACAGCCACGAACACCGGGGAGCTGTTTTTT. As protein: CATSDPPGTATNTGELFF.

V is TRBV2 and J is TRBJ1-5, with 8 bases that match TRBD1. This CDR3 spans 14 amino acids. Trimming cost V 7 bases and J 1 base; bases outside gene matches: 3. Germline CDR1 reads SNHLY; CDR2 reads FYNNEI. CDR3 loop: CASKQGASNQPQHF. The CDR3 DNA sequence: TGTGCCAGCAAGCAGGGGGCGAGCAATCAGCCCCAGCATTTT. Full variable domain (rest looked up from reference TRBV2 and TRBJ1-5): EPEVTQTPSHQVTQMGQEVILRCVPISNHLYFYWYRQILGQKVEFLVSFYNNEISEKSEIFDDQFSVERPDGSNFTLKIRSTKLEDSAMYFCASKQGASNQPQHFGDGTRLSIL.

Many counts were recorded for this clonotype. The chain uses TRBV3-1 and TRBJ1-1; no firm D call. The CDR3 sequence is 14 residues long. V was shortened by 2 bases and J by 3 bases, with 10 bases between the two germline ends. From germline, CDR1 is LGHDT and CDR2 YNNKEL (reference sequence). CDR3 region: CASSQLRRDTEAFF. Written as DNA, the CDR3 is TGTGCCAGCAGCCAACTCCGCCGGGACACTGAAGCTTTCTTT. Full variable domain (missing parts from reference TRBV3-1 and TRBJ1-1): DTAVSQTPKYLVTQMGNDKSIKCEQNLGHDTMYWYKQDSKKFLKIMFSYNNKELIINETVPNRFSPKSPDKAHLNLHINSLELGDSAVYFCASSQLRRDTEAFFGQGTRLTVV.

This clonotype was picked up a small number of times. The rearrangement joins TRBV29-1 to TRBJ2-7; 8 nucleotides agree with TRBD1. The CDR3 is 13 amino acids. Germline CDR1 is SQVTM and CDR2 is ANQGSEA. The V and J ends lost 4 bases and 6 bases, in that order; junction bases with no gene match: 8. The CDR3 sequence: CSVVRQGAFEQYF. CDR3 DNA sequence: TGCAGCGTTGTAAGGCAGGGGGCATTCGAGCAGTACTTC.

This rearrangement joins TRBV6-1 to TRBJ1-3, with a possible D match to TRBD1 (5 bases). CDR1 and CDR2 (germline): MNHNS, SASEGT. Trimming shortened V by 10 bases and J by 4 bases, and 14 bases separated the two germline ends. The CDR3 has 13 residues. The CDR3 is CATKRWDGNTIYF. The DNA for the CDR3 is TGTGCCACCAAAAGGTGGGACGGAAACACCATATATTTT.

There are many counts of this clonotype. The V call is TRBV11-3, the J call TRBJ2-7; D remains ambiguous. Germline CDR1 SGHNT, CDR2 YENEEA. V gave up 5 bases and J gave up 0 bases, with 8 bases separating them. CDR3 length: 13 residues. CDR3 nucleotides: TGTGCCAGCAGCGTGGGTTACTCCTACGAGCAGTACTTC. It codes for CASSVGYSYEQYF. Filled out from reference TRBV11-3 and TRBJ2-7, the complete variable domain reads EAGVVQSPRYKIIEKKQPVAFWCNPISGHNTLYWYLQNLGQGPELLIRYENEEAVDDSQLPKDRFSAERLKGVDSTLKIQPAELGDSAVYLCASSVGYSYEQYFGPGTRLTVT.

This clonotype has just a few counts. CDR3 region: CASGLSGLYGYTF. The CDR3 bases are TGTGCTAGTGGTTTGAGCGGCCTCTATGGCTACACCTTC. V is TRBV12-5 and J is TRBJ1-2; D remains unclear. The V gene lost 2 bases and the J gene lost 4 bases, with 8 bases spanning the gap. The CDR3 loop spans 13 amino acids. Germline V gene sequence: CDR1 LGHNT, CDR2 FRNRAP. The full variable domain, rest sourced from reference TRBV12-5 and TRBJ1-2, is DARVTQTPRHKVTEMGQEVTMRCQPILGHNTVFWYRQTMMQGLELLAYFRNRAPLDDSGMPKDRFSAEMPDATLATLKIQPSEPRDSAVYFCASGLSGLYGYTFGSGTRLTVV.